These 20 T cell receptor beta chains originate from one sample sequenced in a study of T cell changes during pregnancy in multiple sclerosis. TCRdb keeps only in-frame clones here, not all; method: immunoSEQ multiplex PCR. This sample yields 60,000 to 70,000 clones, of which about 90% are seen a single time; approximately 3% belongs to the top ten. This specimen consisted of peripheral blood, obtained in the second trimester of pregnancy. These receptors were taken from a female donor in good health, enrolled as a control in a pregnancy study.

This chain links TRBV18 with TRBJ2-7; 7 positions agree with TRBD1. Per germline, CDR1 KGHSH and CDR2 LQKENI. CDR3 size: 15 residues. With 6 bases clipped from V and 6 bases from J, the junction kept 14 bases outside the gene matches. The CDR3 spells CASSPTGTVRGEQYF. CDR3 coding DNA: TGTGCCAGCTCCCCCACCGGGACAGTCCGTGGCGAGCAGTACTTC.

This chain uses TRBV10-3 with TRBJ2-3; 10 nucleotides match TRBD2. The germline gives CDR1 ENHRY, CDR2 SYGVKD. CDR3 size: 16 residues. Losses at the gene ends were 4 bases for V and 7 bases for J; bases not matched to a gene: 11. CDR3 region: CAISGQASGSGNTQYF. In DNA form, the CDR3 reads TGTGCCATCAGTGGACAGGCTAGCGGGAGTGGAAATACGCAGTATTTT.

V usage is TRBV19 and J usage is TRBJ2-1; 11 nucleotides match TRBD2. V was pared by 5 bases and J by 5 bases, with 11 bases of the junction left unmatched. The germline gives CDR1 LNHDA, CDR2 SQIVND (reference sequence). This CDR3 region has 17 residues. The CDR3 DNA follows: TGTGCCAGTAGTCTTCTAGCGGGAGGCCGATGGAACAATGAGCAGTTCTTC. It encodes CASSLLAGGRWNNEQFF.

The gene calls are TRBV23-1 and TRBJ2-7, with D perhaps matching TRBD2 (6 bases). TRBV23-1 qualifies as an ORF whose function is uncertain. The V end lost 3 bases, the J end lost 2 bases, and 11 bases lay between the germline ends. This CDR3 comprises 14 residues. The CDR3 nucleotides are TGCGCCAGCAGTCACCCGGGGGAGACCTACGAGCAGTACTTC. Its translation is CASSHPGETYEQYF.

The chain joins TRBV11-2 to TRBJ2-3, with 15 bases that match TRBD2. The CDR3 spans 19 residues. Trimming removed 6 bases from V and 1 base from J; junction bases left unmatched: 11. Germline V lookup: CDR1 SGHAT, CDR2 FQNNGV. In nucleotides, the CDR3 is TGTGCCAGCAGTGGGCTCCCGGGACTAGCGGGGGGCCGCACAGATACGCAGTATTTT. It yields the protein CASSGLPGLAGGRTDTQYF.

The V gene is TRBV7-2, the J gene TRBJ2-1; TRBD2 matches 10 bases. The V gene end was trimmed by 6 bases and the J gene end by 7 bases; junction bases not matched to a gene: 9. CDR1 and CDR2 (germline): SGHTA, FQGNSA. The CDR3 has 15 amino acids. CDR3 region: CASRATSGKGNEQFF. The CDR3 DNA reads as TGTGCCAGCAGAGCAACTAGCGGGAAAGGGAATGAGCAGTTCTTC.

V gene TRBV11-2 combines with J gene TRBJ1-1; D gene ambiguous. V was cut by 5 bases and J by 4 bases, with 17 bases left in between. The germline V gene has CDR1 SGHAT and CDR2 FQNNGV. This CDR3 region has 15 residues. CDR3 in amino acids: CASSERQTRITEAFF. Written as DNA, the CDR3 is TGTGCCAGCAGCGAGAGGCAAACCCGAATCACTGAAGCTTTCTTT.

J is TRBJ2-5 and V is TRBV10-3; 10 bases map to TRBD2. The CDR3 sequence is 16 residues long. Germline CDR1 ENHRY, CDR2 SYGVKD. J lost 4 bases, V lost 0 bases, and 5 bases had no gene match. The chain's CDR3 is CAISESKRGGRETQYF. The DNA of the CDR3 is TGTGCCATCAGTGAGTCAAAGCGGGGGGGCCGAGAGACCCAGTACTTC.

The chain couples TRBV5-4 to TRBJ2-3; D gene ambiguous. Between the trimmed V and J ends, which lost 10 bases and 2 bases, there was a span of 17 bases. CDR3 size: 14 residues. CDR1 is SGHNT, CDR2 YYREEE, per germline (reference sequence). The CDR3 region is CALGGSLPTDTQYF. The CDR3 DNA follows: TGTGCCCTCGGCGGCTCGCTCCCCACAGATACGCAGTATTTT.

The chain has TRBV18 and TRBJ2-7; possible D gene TRBD2, 5 bases. Germline CDR1 is KGHSH and CDR2 is LQKENI. The CDR3 loop spans 12 amino acids. The germline V and J ends were trimmed by 5 bases and 3 bases, with 8 bases remaining between them. This CDR3 reads CASSKEGYEQYF. CDR3 in DNA: TGTGCCAGCTCAAAAGAGGGCTACGAGCAGTACTTC.

The chain joins TRBV30 to TRBJ1-1; the D is unclear. Germline CDR1 reads GTSNPN; CDR2 reads SVGIG (reference sequence). The CDR3 is 12 residues long. V lost 1 base, J lost 5 bases, and 8 bases lay in between. CDR3 bases: TGTGCCTGGAGTGGAGGGTGGACTGAAGCTTTCTTT. This encodes CAWSGGWTEAFF.

The chain carries TRBV27 and TRBJ1-2; the match to TRBD1 covers 9 bases. Germline values: CDR1 MNHEY, CDR2 SMNVEV (reference sequence). Trimming cost V 3 bases and J 6 bases; bases outside gene matches: 8. The length of the CDR3 is 15 residues. In nucleotides, the CDR3 is TGTGCCAGCAGTTTCGTGGGGACAGGGTGGGATGGCTACACCTTC. Its translation: CASSFVGTGWDGYTF.

The rearrangement links TRBV19 to TRBJ1-5, with D perhaps TRBD1 (5 bases). V lost 6 bases to trimming and J lost 0 bases, with 15 bases between them. Germline CDR1 reads LNHDA; CDR2 reads SQIVND (reference sequence). The CDR3 is made up of 16 amino acids. The CDR3 reads CASSWGGRNSNQPQHF. DNA for the CDR3: TGTGCCAGTAGCTGGGGGGGGAGAAATAGCAATCAGCCCCAGCATTTT.

The chain joins TRBV30 to TRBJ2-1; unclear D gene. In germline, CDR1 is GTSNPN, CDR2 SVGIG (reference sequence). Between the trimmed V and J ends, which lost 3 bases and 0 bases, there was a span of 12 bases. The CDR3 extends over 15 amino acids. The CDR3 here is CAWSPEPSSYNEQFF. Here the CDR3 DNA reads TGTGCCTGGAGCCCTGAACCGAGCTCCTACAATGAGCAGTTCTTC.

The V and J genes are TRBV2 and TRBJ2-3; D is uncertain. CDR1 SNHLY and CDR2 FYNNEI come from the germline V gene. V gave up 7 bases and J gave up 7 bases, with 21 bases separating them. The CDR3 length is 15 residues. The CDR3 loop reads CASKSAVFTVNTQYF. The CDR3 DNA reads TGTGCCAGCAAATCGGCGGTATTCACCGTGAATACGCAGTATTTT.

This chain connects TRBV28 to TRBJ1-4; D perhaps matches TRBD1 (5 bases). CDR1 and CDR2 from the germline V gene are MDHEN and SYDVKM. V was shortened by 6 bases and J by 0 bases, with 11 bases between the two germline ends. The CDR3 runs 15 residues. In DNA form, the CDR3 reads TGTGCCAGCAGCCCCGGGGGGGCAACTAATGAAAAACTGTTTTTT. Its translation is CASSPGGATNEKLFF.

The chain combines TRBV14 with TRBJ2-1; no clear D. Trimming removed 3 bases at V and 3 bases at J, with 9 bases between. The CDR3 contains 14 residues. Germline loops: CDR1 SGHDN, CDR2 FVKESK. The CDR3 spells CASSQRQGYNEQFF. In DNA, the CDR3 is TGTGCCAGCAGCCAGAGACAAGGCTACAATGAGCAGTTCTTC.

This rearrangement joins TRBV10-1 to TRBJ2-7; 10 bases align to TRBD2. Per germline, CDR1 WNHNN and CDR2 SYGVQD (reference sequence). V lost 4 bases to trimming and J lost 7 bases; unmatched junction nucleotides: 13. The CDR3 contains 16 residues. The CDR3 loop is CASSGPSGTSELEQYF. In nucleotides, the CDR3 is TGCGCCAGCAGTGGGCCTTCCGGGACTAGCGAACTTGAGCAGTACTTC.

The chain has TRBV18 and TRBJ2-3, with D maybe TRBD2 (6 bases). CDR1 and CDR2 (germline): KGHSH, LQKENI. The CDR3 runs to 15 residues. Between the trimmed V and J ends, which lost 6 bases and 2 bases, there was a span of 15 bases. The CDR3: CASSPLASDTDTQYF. CDR3 sequence (DNA): TGTGCCAGCTCTCCGCTAGCGAGCGACACAGATACGCAGTATTTT.

The chain has TRBV2 and TRBJ1-5; TRBD1 agrees at 9 bases. CDR3 size: 14 residues. Germline values: CDR1 SNHLY, CDR2 FYNNEI. V lost 3 bases to trimming and J lost 4 bases; unmatched junction nucleotides: 1. CDR3 region: CASSETGGNQPQHF. CDR3 bases: TGTGCCAGCAGTGAGACAGGGGGGAATCAGCCCCAGCATTTT.